This T cell receptor beta chain was recovered during a study of blood T cell repertoires in COVID-19. Study-level information: Recovered participants had two consecutive negative NP/OP PCR tests, healthcare professional clearance, or symptom resolution. Sources were T cells, B-cell-depleted T cells, or PBMCs; the material itself was cDNA or gDNA. COVID-19 samples collected from the United States, Italy and Spain covered acute and convalescent phases.

Libraries were prepared by immunoSEQ multiplex PCR; TCRdb keeps only in-frame clonotypes and omits some of them. The sample lists 400,000 or so clones; roughly 86% were seen once. Trimming took off 4 bases at V and 2 bases at J, with 7 bases between the two ends. CDR1 is KGHSH and CDR2 is LQKENI in the germline V gene. This CDR3 has 13 residues. This study enrolled people aged roughly 18 to 90 from around 26 US geographic areas. The sequence was collected from a man between 35 and 55 years old in a cohort exposed to, infected with or recovered from COVID-19 (not recorded which). The chain joins TRBV18 to TRBJ2-3; the D gene is possibly TRBD1 (5 bases). The sample consisted of PBMCs or T cells enriched from blood (not recorded which). This chain's CDR3 is CASSRTTTDTQYF. The DNA for the CDR3 is TGTGCCAGCTCACGGACAACCACAGATACGCAGTATTTT.